Listed below are T cell receptor beta chains from one sample, sequenced in a study of T cell repertoires in cytomegalovirus infection. From the reads, TCRdb called clonotypes with MiXCR, one entry per CDR3 protein. Altogether some 350,000 distinct CDR3 sequences are present, almost 30% being singletons, with the ten largest covering 20%. These TCRs' antigens remain unknown. The sequencing used cultured PBMCs, collected from culture after CMV antigen stimulation. These receptors originate from a human donor in good health (CMV status not recorded). Some clones in this sample may be carry-over from other donors' samples. Each CDR3 is given with its conserved first and last residue. Fields, in order: clone size, V gene, D gene, J gene, CDR3 DNA, CDR3 protein. The D gene is left open where the match is weak. A clone size is listed for some rows: how often the clone was seen (once, few, many), or a class if it is expanded.

-	TRBV6-2/TRBV6-3	TRBD1	TRBJ1-2	TGTGCCAGCAGCCAGACAGGGGGAGGTTATGGCTACACCTTC	CASSQTGGGYGYTF
-	TRBV19	-	TRBJ2-1	TGTGCCAGTAGTATCAGTCGAGGGCTAGCAGCGTATGAGCAGTTCTTC	CASSISRGLAAYEQFF
-	TRBV15	TRBD2	TRBJ2-1	TGTGCCACCAGCAGAACCGCTTGGGAGCGGGAGGGCCTTACTGAGCAGTTCTTC	CATSRTAWEREGLTEQFF
-	TRBV11-3	-	TRBJ2-3	TGTGCCAGCAGCACTGGGGCTAGCACAGATACGCAGTATTTT	CASSTGASTDTQYF
-	TRBV11-3	-	TRBJ2-3	TGTGCCAGCAGCTTAGATAGGGCCGCCACAGATACGCAGTATTTT	CASSLDRAATDTQYF
-	TRBV6-1	-	TRBJ1-5	TGTGCCAGCAGTGAATTGCAGGGCAATCAGCCCCAGCATTTT	CASSELQGNQPQHF
many	TRBV7-9	-	TRBJ2-2	TGTGCCAGCAGCCAGACCACGACCGGGGAGCTGTTTTTT	CASSQTTTGELFF
-	TRBV7-6	-	TRBJ1-3	TGTGCCAGCAGCTTAGGAAGATACTCTGGAAACACCATATATTTT	CASSLGRYSGNTIYF
-	TRBV7-6	-	TRBJ1-2	TGTGCCAGCACCGCGCTAGGGGCCTGGGGCTACACCTTC	CASTALGAWGYTF
-	TRBV5-4	-	TRBJ1-2	TGTGCCAGCAGCTTGATTCAGGCCGACCCCTCGGATGGCTACACCTTC	CASSLIQADPSDGYTF
-	TRBV5-1	TRBD2	TRBJ2-1	TGCGCCAGCAGCCTGTTAGCGGGAGGGCCGGTGGATGAGCAGTTCTTC	CASSLLAGGPVDEQFF
-	TRBV6-1	-	TRBJ1-1	TGTGCCAGCAAGGAGGGGGTGAACACTGAAGCTTTCTTT	CASKEGVNTEAFF
many	TRBV7-8	-	TRBJ1-1	TGTGCCAGCAGCGCCCGAGAGGGTCCCACTGAAGCTTTCTTT	CASSAREGPTEAFF
-	TRBV12-5	-	TRBJ1-1	TGTGCTAGTGCTATCGGGGGAATTGAAGCTTTCTTT	CASAIGGIEAFF
few	TRBV28	-	TRBJ2-7	TGTGCCAGCAGTTTGTTCGGGAGCCCCTACGAGCAGTACTTC	CASSLFGSPYEQYF
few	TRBV10-3	-	TRBJ2-2	TGTGCCATCCGCACAGGGAACACCGGGGAGCTGTTTTTT	CAIRTGNTGELFF
few	TRBV7-9	TRBD1	TRBJ1-4	TGTGCCAGCAGCCCGGGGTGGGGACAGCAGAACCCCGCAACTAATGAAAAACTGTTTTTT	CASSPGWGQQNPATNEKLFF
-	TRBV6-1	-	TRBJ2-7	TGTGCCAGCAGCGCTTTCGGCTCCTACGAGCAGTACTTC	CASSAFGSYEQYF
-	TRBV28	-	TRBJ2-7	TGTGCCAGCAGTGTGAGCGTTTCCTACGAGCAGTACTTC	CASSVSVSYEQYF
-	TRBV19	TRBD1	TRBJ1-1	TGTGCCAGTAGTACCAGGGGGAAAACTGAAGCTTTCTTT	CASSTRGKTEAFF
-	TRBV6-1	TRBD2	TRBJ2-2	TGTGCCAGCAGTGAAAGGGGAGGGGCGCGAACCGGGGAGCTGTTTTTT	CASSERGGARTGELFF
-	TRBV28	TRBD2	TRBJ2-1	TGTGCCAGCAGGGGATGGACTAGCGGGAGTAGGGATGAGCAGTTCTTC	CASRGWTSGSRDEQFF
few	TRBV7-6	TRBD1	TRBJ1-2	TGTGCCAGCCGATCCGGGACAGCAGGGCTTTCGCACGGCTACACCTTC	CASRSGTAGLSHGYTF
-	TRBV9	-	TRBJ1-4	TGTGCCAGCCGAATCGGGAATGGGGCTAATGAAAAACTGTTTTTT	CASRIGNGANEKLFF
few	TRBV6-1	TRBD2	TRBJ2-1	TGTGCCAGCAGGTCGGCTAGCGGGGGGAATTACAATGAGCAGTTCTTC	CASRSASGGNYNEQFF
few	TRBV19	-	TRBJ2-7	TGTGCCAGTAAAAGGGTTCACGAGACTTCCTACGAGCAGTACTTC	CASKRVHETSYEQYF
few	TRBV2	-	TRBJ2-2	TGTGCCAGCAGTGAAGACAGGGCGAACACCGGGGAGCTGTTTTTT	CASSEDRANTGELFF
many	TRBV28	TRBD2	TRBJ2-7	TGTGCCAGCAGGTTTAGCGGGAGGGCGAACGAGCAGTACTTC	CASRFSGRANEQYF
-	TRBV4-2	-	TRBJ2-1	TGTGCCAGCAGCCAATCTGCGGAGAACAATGAGCAGTTCTTC	CASSQSAENNEQFF
-	TRBV7-2	TRBD2	TRBJ2-3	TGTGCCAGCAGCGAAAGGACTAGCGGGACAGATACGCAGTATTTT	CASSERTSGTDTQYF
-	TRBV20-1	TRBD1	TRBJ2-1	TGCAGTGCTAGGGACAGGGTTTTGCCCTACAATGAGCAGTTCTTC	CSARDRVLPYNEQFF
-	TRBV7-8	TRBD2	TRBJ2-7	TGTGCCAGCAGCTGGGGGTTAGCGGGAGCCTTCTCCTACGAGCAGTACTTC	CASSWGLAGAFSYEQYF
-	TRBV28	-	TRBJ1-1	TGTGCCAGCAGTATCTATCTCGGGGGGAACCCTGAAGCTTTCTTT	CASSIYLGGNPEAFF
-	TRBV7-8	-	TRBJ1-1	TGTGCCAGCAGCTCCCGTGGCAGGGGACCGGGAACTGAAGCTTTCTTT	CASSSRGRGPGTEAFF
-	TRBV5-5	-	TRBJ2-1	TGTGCCAGCAGCTTGGCAAAGCGCAATGAGCAGTTCTTC	CASSLAKRNEQFF
-	TRBV20-1	-	TRBJ1-6	TGCAGTGCCGTCCTGGGCCCCTCCTATAATTCACCCCTCCACTTT	CSAVLGPSYNSPLHF
-	TRBV27	-	TRBJ2-1	TGTGCCAGCAGTTCGACAGGTCCACAGTTCTTC	CASSSTGPQFF
few	TRBV12-3/TRBV12-4	-	TRBJ2-5	TGTGCCAGCAGTTCCCCCGGGGCAGGAGAGACCCAGTACTTC	CASSSPGAGETQYF
-	TRBV6-1	TRBD1	TRBJ1-4	TGTGCCAGCGGACAGGGGGTCATCCTGTTTTTT	CASGQGVILFF
many	TRBV7-8	-	TRBJ1-3	TGTGCCAGCAGCTTAGTTGGGTCTGGAAACACCATATATTTT	CASSLVGSGNTIYF
-	TRBV12-3/TRBV12-4	-	TRBJ2-2	TGTGCCAGTGGGGCCGGGGAGCTGTTTTTT	CASGAGELFF
few	TRBV19	-	TRBJ1-2	TGTGCCAGTAGTATACAGGAGAACTATGGCTACACCTTC	CASSIQENYGYTF
-	TRBV5-5	-	TRBJ2-3	TGTGCCAGCAGCTATGCGGGACAACACACAGATACGCAGTATTTT	CASSYAGQHTDTQYF
many	TRBV6-1	-	TRBJ1-5	TGTGCCAGCAGTGAAGCTCGGGGGCAGCCCCAGCATTTT	CASSEARGQPQHF
many	TRBV7-9	-	TRBJ1-1	TGTGCCAGCAGCTTGGGCCAGGTGAACACTGAAGCTTTCTTT	CASSLGQVNTEAFF
few	TRBV19	-	TRBJ1-2	TGTGCCAGTACCCGACAGCCTGGACTGGCGGGGGGTAGCGGCGGCTACACCTTC	CASTRQPGLAGGSGGYTF
-	TRBV11-2	TRBD1	TRBJ2-5	TGTGCCAGCAGCTTAGGGACAGGGAAACAAGAGACCCAGTACTTC	CASSLGTGKQETQYF
few	TRBV3-1	-	TRBJ1-1	TGTGCCAGCAGCCAAGGATCCGTGGGGGGACGGACTGAAGCTTTCTTT	CASSQGSVGGRTEAFF
-	TRBV7-6	TRBD2	TRBJ2-7	TGTGCCAGCAGCTTTGGACTAGCGGGGACCGCCCGGACCTACGAGCAGTACTTC	CASSFGLAGTARTYEQYF
few	TRBV25-1	TRBD1	TRBJ1-5	TGTGCCAGCAGTGAGCGAGTCCGGGACAGGGCCCGTCAGCCCCAGCATTTT	CASSERVRDRARQPQHF
few	TRBV6-5	-	TRBJ2-1	TGTGCCAGCAGCCCCGGGGAACTTCCCGAGGAGCAGTTCTTC	CASSPGELPEEQFF
-	TRBV7-2	TRBD2	TRBJ2-1	TGTGCCAGCGGCCCCAAGCGGCGGGAGGGCCGCCATGAGCAGTTCTTC	CASGPKRREGRHEQFF
-	TRBV9	-	TRBJ2-3	TGTGCCAGCAGCGCCCTGGTTGGCGCCGATACGCAGTATTTT	CASSALVGADTQYF
-	TRBV7-8	-	TRBJ1-1	TGTGCCAGCAGCTTACCCGAGACAGTGAACACTGAAGCTTTCTTT	CASSLPETVNTEAFF
once	TRBV2	-	TRBJ1-4	TGTGCCAGCAGTGTTCACAGGGAGGGGGCAACTAATGAAAAACTGTTTTTT	CASSVHREGATNEKLFF